This T cell receptor (beta chain) was retrieved from a study of cytomegalovirus exposure and HLA in healthy donors. For the study at large: In an early release, HLA-typed donors contributed tens of millions of unique TCR sequences.

Findings and caveats of the study: Reportedly, diagnosis of cytomegalovirus status by the classifier showed high specificity and sensitivity.

This clone showed up just once. Its antigen remains unidentified. Amplification used 60 Vbeta primers and 13 Jbeta primers. The protocol was immunoSEQ multiplex PCR, while the TCRdb copy is restricted to in-frame clones and leaves out a portion. The table has over 150,000 clones, roughly 80% seen once; the top ten hold about 2.4%. There were likely unrecorded immune exposures, though donors were nominally healthy when sampled. This receptor was taken from a male donor in good health and CMV-seronegative. The sample was PBMCs.

CDR3 sequence (DNA): TGCGCCAGCAGCGTCGGGACAGGGGTGCCAGAGACCCAGTACTTC. It specifies CASSVGTGVPETQYF. The V and J genes are TRBV5-1 and TRBJ2-5; 10 bases fit TRBD1. The germline gives CDR1 SGHRS, CDR2 YFSETQ. Unmatched junction bases numbered 7, after V lost 4 bases and J lost 4 bases. The CDR3 covers 15 residues.